Shown below are 14 T cell receptor beta chains from a single sample sequenced in a study of shared clonotypes between healthy human individuals. Assay: immunoSEQ multiplex PCR; the TCRdb copy retains only in-frame clones and omits some. The table shows approximately 1.9 million clones, with about 93% occurring only once. Naive CD8 populations comprised CD45RO-negative cells positively selected for CCR7, excluding terminally differentiated effector memory CD45RA+ cells. The specimen sequenced was naive CD8+ T cells from PBMCs. The receptors come from a man aged 18 to 29 in good health. Some clones in this sample may be carry-over from other donors' samples.

This chain joins TRBV6-6 and TRBJ2-1; D might be TRBD1 or TRBD2, each matching 6 bases. This CDR3 has 16 amino acids. CDR1 and CDR2 from the germline V gene are MNHNY and SVGAGI (reference sequence). Trimming cost V 0 bases and J 2 bases, with 11 bases left between them. The chain's CDR3 is CASSYSTRGPYNEQFF. For the CDR3, the DNA is TGTGCCAGCAGTTACTCGACCCGGGGGCCCTACAATGAGCAGTTCTTC.

The rearrangement uses TRBV5-1 and TRBJ2-1; D gene unclear. This CDR3 contains 15 residues. V was cut by 1 base and J by 6 bases, with 14 bases left in between. Germline V CDR1 and CDR2: SGHRS, YFSETQ. The CDR3 spells CASSLTWTEINEQFF. The CDR3 nucleotides are TGCGCCAGCAGCTTGACCTGGACGGAGATCAATGAGCAGTTCTTC.

The CDR3 spells CASSLTPQGTGELFF. The CDR3 DNA follows: TGCGCCAGCAGCCTTACACCCCAGGGGACCGGGGAGCTGTTTTTT. The chain carries TRBV4-1 and TRBJ2-2; tentative D call: TRBD1 (6 bases). V was pared by 4 bases and J by 5 bases, with 14 bases between. The CDR3 spans 15 residues. The germline V gene encodes CDR1 MGHRA and CDR2 YSYEKL.

This sequence joins TRBV6-1 and TRBJ1-2, with unresolved D. The CDR3 loop spans 17 amino acids. Trimming cost V 3 bases and J 1 base, with 18 bases left between them. Germline CDR1 reads MNHNS; CDR2 reads SASEGT. The CDR3 region has the DNA TGTGCCAGCAGTGAGAGTGAAGGAGCACCTTTTAACTATGGCTACACCTTC. Amino acids: CASSESEGAPFNYGYTF.

CDR3 sequence: CAFTSGSYEQYF. As DNA, the CDR3 is TGTGCCTTTACTAGCGGATCCTACGAGCAGTACTTC. The chain recombines TRBV30 with TRBJ2-7; TRBD2 aligns across 8 bases. V shed 7 bases and J 1 base; nucleotides not matched to a gene: 3. In germline, CDR1 is GTSNPN, CDR2 SVGIG (reference sequence). This CDR3 region has 12 residues.

Notes on this clone: Other nucleotide sequences in the sample specify the same CDR3. The rearrangement joins TRBV5-6 to TRBJ1-1; 11 nucleotides line up with TRBD1. V shed 3 bases and J 4 bases; nucleotides not matched to a gene: 2. The CDR3 is made up of 14 amino acids. Germline CDR1 SGHDT, CDR2 YYEEEE. The CDR3 coding sequence is TGTGCCAGCAGCTCCGGGACAGGGGGCACTGAAGCTTTCTTT. Translating it yields CASSSGTGGTEAFF.

V usage is TRBV11-2 and J usage is TRBJ2-2, with no clear D. The CDR3 spans 15 residues. Germline lookup yields CDR1 SGHAT and CDR2 FQNNGV. V lost 1 base and J lost 2, with 8 bases in between. The DNA of the CDR3 is TGTGCCAGCAGCTTAGTTCCCCTAAACACCGGGGAGCTGTTTTTT. Protein sequence: CASSLVPLNTGELFF.

The V gene is TRBV28, the J gene TRBJ1-2; the D gene is possibly TRBD1 (6 bases). The CDR3 has 14 residues. Trimming took off 7 bases at V and 8 bases at J, with 20 bases between the two ends. Germline CDR1 reads MDHEN; CDR2 reads SYDVKM. CDR3 coding DNA: TGTGCCAGCACGCAGGGGCCCCCCCTTCGGGGCTACACCTTC. Translation gives CASTQGPPLRGYTF.

A remark on this clone: This may come from a read error, since a much larger clone is one base off. The chain employs TRBV5-1 and TRBJ2-7; 7 nucleotides agree with TRBD1. The CDR3 totals 14 residues. Germline loops: CDR1 SGHRS, CDR2 YFSETQ. V lost 3 bases and J lost 6; bases outside the gene matches: 9. Written as DNA, the CDR3 is TGCGCCAGCAGCTGCGACAGGGTTTTCTCCGAGCAGTACTTC. It translates to CASSCDRVFSEQYF.

V gene TRBV5-5 combines with J gene TRBJ1-1; no reliable D call. The V end was cut by 1 base, the J end by 7 bases, with 11 bases between. This CDR3 is 13 amino acids long. Germline V gene lookup returns CDR1 SGHKS and CDR2 YYEKEE (reference sequence). The CDR3 sequence is CASSLSPSLEAFF. Here the CDR3 DNA reads TGTGCCAGCAGCTTGTCACCTTCCCTTGAAGCTTTCTTT.

A remark on this clone: This CDR3 is also generated by other DNA sequences in the sample. The chain uses TRBV6-6 and TRBJ1-1, with TRBD1 identical over 9 bases. CDR3 length equals 15 residues. The germline V gene encodes CDR1 MNHNY and CDR2 SVGAGI (reference sequence). V shed 2 bases, J shed 0 bases, and the junction held 1 base outside the gene matches. In nucleotides, the CDR3 is TGTGCCAGCAGTTACGGGACAGGGATGAACACTGAAGCTTTCTTT. The encoded protein is CASSYGTGMNTEAFF.

This clone has a single count. The genes are TRBV27 and TRBJ2-5; TRBD2 matches at 8 bases. From germline, CDR1 is MNHEY and CDR2 SMNVEV (reference sequence). J lost 4 bases, V lost 2 bases, and 6 bases had no gene match. This CDR3 spans 15 amino acids. CDR3 amino acids: CASSLSGSFGETQYF. For the CDR3, the DNA is TGTGCCAGCAGTTTAAGCGGGAGTTTTGGAGAGACCCAGTACTTC.

V and J are TRBV9 and TRBJ2-1, with 8 bases that match TRBD2. With V trimmed by 3 bases and J by 6 bases, 11 bases remained unmatched. This CDR3 has 16 amino acids. The V gene's germline CDR1 is SGDLS and CDR2 YYNGEE. CDR3 protein: CASSEREIVGFNEQFF. The CDR3 DNA follows: TGTGCCAGCAGCGAGCGGGAGATTGTGGGTTTCAATGAGCAGTTCTTC.

V is TRBV5-1 and J is TRBJ2-1, with TRBD2 matching over 11 bases. The CDR3 covers 15 residues. Germline V gene data show CDR1 as SGHRS and CDR2 as YFSETQ. The V and J ends lost 3 bases and 7 bases, in that order; junction bases with no gene match: 6. The CDR3 DNA follows: TGCGCCAGCAGCTCCCCGGGACTAGCGGATAATGAGCAGTTCTTC. Its translation: CASSSPGLADNEQFF.